A selection of T cell receptor beta chains follows, all from one sample in a study of early T cells in non-severe SARS-CoV-2 infection. TCRdb reprocessed the 5' RACE reads with MiXCR, giving one entry per CDR3 protein. The sample consists of 75,000 to 100,000 distinct CDR3 sequences, approximately 16% of them appearing once. Sequenced input: whole blood. All receptors derive from an adult who was a healthcare worker with PCR-confirmed SARS-CoV-2 infection or an uninfected control (not recorded which). The CDR3 runs from the conserved cysteine through the conserved F or W. Fields, in order: V gene, clone size, D gene, J gene, CDR3 protein, CDR3 DNA. A D gene is named only where the DNA matches it firmly. Only some rows state a clone size, as once, few, many or a class for expanded clones.

TRBV2	-	TRBD1	TRBJ2-2	CASSLRGQGLTGELFF	TGTGCCAGCAGCCTCAGGGGACAGGGCCTCACCGGGGAGCTGTTTTTT
TRBV27	few	TRBD1	TRBJ1-5	CASSQQGGNQPQHF	TGTGCCAGCAGTCAACAGGGGGGCAATCAGCCCCAGCATTTT
TRBV7-9	few	-	TRBJ2-5	CASSLAFKETQYF	TGTGCCAGCAGCTTAGCCTTTAAAGAGACCCAGTACTTC
TRBV12-3/TRBV12-4	few	TRBD2	TRBJ2-3	CASSPSGGAPDTQYF	TGTGCCAGCAGCCCTAGCGGGGGGGCCCCAGATACGCAGTATTTT
TRBV20-1	few	-	TRBJ2-1	CSAREPVGGGLHNEQFF	TGCAGTGCTAGGGAACCGGTCGGGGGAGGACTCCACAATGAGCAGTTCTTC
TRBV6-2/TRBV6-3	-	TRBD1	TRBJ2-7	CASSYSGDSSYEQYF	TGTGCCAGCAGTTACTCAGGGGACAGCTCCTACGAGCAGTACTTC
TRBV5-4	-	TRBD2	TRBJ2-2	CASSYQREEAGELFF	TGTGCCAGCAGCTATCAGCGGGAGGAGGCCGGGGAGCTGTTTTTT
TRBV7-9	-	-	TRBJ2-6	CASSLSASGANVLTF	TGTGCCAGCAGCTTAAGTGCCTCTGGGGCCAACGTCCTGACTTTC
TRBV10-3	few	TRBD2	TRBJ2-7	CATRFASGINYEQYF	TGTGCCACCCGCTTTGCTAGCGGTATAAATTACGAGCAGTACTTC
TRBV29-1	-	-	TRBJ2-7	CSVVVAATYEQYF	TGCAGCGTTGTGGTCGCGGCGACCTACGAGCAGTACTTC
TRBV5-1	-	-	TRBJ1-1	CASSLGAASLRDAFF	TGCGCCAGCAGCTTGGGGGCAGCATCTCTAAGGGACGCTTTCTTT
TRBV6-6	few	-	TRBJ2-7	CASSYTGSSYEQYF	TGTGCCAGCAGTTACACCGGCAGTTCCTACGAGCAGTACTTC
TRBV19	many	TRBD1	TRBJ1-2	CASSTTRQGIYGYTF	TGTGCCAGTAGTACCACAAGACAGGGAATCTATGGCTACACCTTC
TRBV28	-	-	TRBJ1-2	CASSHANYGYTF	TGTGCCAGCAGTCACGCTAACTATGGCTACACCTTC
TRBV7-2	few	-	TRBJ1-6	CASSLDSPSYNSPLHF	TGTGCCAGCAGCTTAGACAGCCCCTCCTATAATTCACCCCTCCACTTT
TRBV3-1	-	-	TRBJ1-1	CASRPRGGTEAFF	TGTGCCAGCAGGCCCCGCGGAGGCACTGAAGCTTTCTTT
TRBV20-1	-	-	TRBJ2-2	CSVPQGRGTGELFF	TGCAGTGTCCCGCAGGGCCGGGGCACCGGGGAGCTGTTTTTT
TRBV7-2	-	TRBD1	TRBJ1-1	CASSFSGGEGAFF	TGTGCCAGCAGCTTTTCAGGGGGCGAGGGAGCTTTCTTT
TRBV6-1	few	-	TRBJ1-6	CASSGGSPNSPLHF	TGTGCCAGCAGTGGCGGGAGCCCTAATTCACCCCTCCACTTT
TRBV5-5	-	-	TRBJ1-1	CASSLDKSNTEAFF	TGTGCCAGCAGCTTAGACAAATCGAACACTGAAGCTTTCTTT
TRBV7-8	-	TRBD2	TRBJ2-1	CASSLAQGGGSYNEQFF	TGTGCCAGCAGCTTAGCGCAGGGCGGGGGCTCCTACAATGAGCAGTTCTTC
TRBV6-5	-	TRBD2	TRBJ2-4	CASSGRAQAKNIQYF	TGTGCCAGCAGTGGGAGGGCCCAAGCCAAAAACATTCAGTACTTC
TRBV3-1	few	-	TRBJ1-2	CASSQDVAWGYTF	TGTGCCAGCAGCCAAGATGTTGCATGGGGCTACACCTTC
TRBV7-9	few	TRBD1	TRBJ1-1	CASSPSRDRGQAFF	TGTGCCAGCAGCCCGTCCCGGGACAGGGGGCAAGCTTTCTTT
TRBV20-1	few	TRBD2	TRBJ2-1	CSAIFGTSGRKNEQFF	TGCAGTGCTATCTTCGGGACTAGCGGGAGAAAGAATGAGCAGTTCTTC
TRBV7-2	-	-	TRBJ2-7	CASTSLFVHEQYF	TGTGCCAGCACCAGCCTCTTTGTCCACGAGCAGTACTTC
TRBV15	-	TRBD1	TRBJ1-3	CATSRGATGRSNTIYF	TGTGCCACCAGCAGAGGAGCGACAGGGAGGTCAAACACCATATATTTT
TRBV11-2	many	-	TRBJ2-3	CASSFLTGTDTQYF	TGTGCCAGCAGCTTTCTCACAGGGACAGATACGCAGTATTTT
TRBV20-1	-	-	TRBJ1-6	CSARDGPRSPLHF	TGCAGTGCTAGAGATGGGCCAAGGTCACCCCTCCACTTT
TRBV15	few	-	TRBJ1-5	CATSRDRPGNSNQPQHF	TGTGCCACCAGCAGAGATCGGCCGGGGAATAGCAATCAGCCCCAGCATTTT
TRBV30	-	-	TRBJ1-6	CAWSVAGLNPPLHF	TGTGCCTGGAGTGTAGCGGGTCTGAATCCACCCCTCCACTTT
TRBV12-3/TRBV12-4	-	-	TRBJ1-4	CASSQQGASNEKLFF	TGTGCCAGCAGTCAACAGGGAGCCTCTAATGAAAAACTGTTTTTT
TRBV29-1	-	-	TRBJ1-1	CSVYLGRSTEAFF	TGCAGCGTGTACTTGGGCAGGAGCACTGAAGCTTTCTTT
TRBV6-5	-	-	TRBJ2-6	CASRTGTLGGFGANVLTF	TGTGCCAGCAGAACCGGGACCTTGGGTGGTTTTGGGGCCAACGTCCTGACTTTC
TRBV11-2	few	-	TRBJ2-1	CASSLGMGYNEQFF	TGTGCCAGCAGCTTAGGGATGGGTTACAATGAGCAGTTCTTC
TRBV10-2	-	-	TRBJ1-1	CASSEGRGTEAFF	TGCGCCAGCAGTGAGGGGCGAGGCACTGAAGCTTTCTTT
TRBV27	-	TRBD1	TRBJ2-3	CASREGQGYTDTQYF	TGTGCCAGCAGAGAGGGACAGGGGTACACAGATACGCAGTATTTT
TRBV27	few	-	TRBJ2-3	CASSSSPRGRVINTQYF	TGTGCCAGCAGTTCATCACCTAGGGGCCGAGTTATCAATACGCAGTATTTT
TRBV5-4	many	-	TRBJ2-7	CASSLVGEQYF	TGTGCCAGCAGCTTGGTAGGGGAGCAGTACTTC
TRBV27	-	-	TRBJ2-7	CASSLHFRAGEQYF	TGTGCCAGCAGTTTACATTTTAGGGCGGGTGAGCAGTACTTC
TRBV10-1	-	-	TRBJ2-1	CASSDTKGAYSEQFF	TGCGCCAGCAGTGACACCAAAGGCGCCTACAGTGAGCAGTTCTTC
TRBV10-2	few	-	TRBJ2-7	CASSELFIYYEQYF	TGCGCCAGCAGTGAGTTATTTATTTACTACGAGCAGTACTTC
TRBV20-1	many	TRBD1	TRBJ1-2	CSASQGQGSDYGYTF	TGCAGTGCTAGCCAAGGACAGGGCAGCGACTATGGCTACACCTTC
TRBV6-6	many	-	TRBJ1-1	CASSYADRSNTEAFF	TGTGCCAGCAGTTACGCGGACAGATCGAACACTGAAGCTTTCTTT
TRBV18	-	-	TRBJ2-5	CASSPQGRETQYF	TGTGCCAGCTCACCACAGGGAAGGGAGACCCAGTACTTC
TRBV18	few	TRBD1	TRBJ1-1	CASSLQTGGGTEAFF	TGTGCCAGCTCACTACAGACAGGGGGTGGGACTGAAGCTTTCTTT
TRBV27	few	-	TRBJ2-5	CASSWAGTPETQYF	TGTGCCAGCAGTTGGGCGGGAACTCCTGAGACCCAGTACTTC
TRBV12-3/TRBV12-4	-	-	TRBJ2-7	CASSSGTRSGEQYF	TGTGCCAGCTCGTCAGGGACAAGGTCGGGGGAGCAGTACTTC
TRBV19	few	-	TRBJ2-2	CASRSPQGMAGELFF	TGTGCCAGTAGGAGCCCGCAGGGGATGGCCGGGGAGCTGTTTTTT
TRBV18	-	-	TRBJ2-3	CASSPPRGEEGDTQYF	TGTGCCAGCTCACCCCCACGGGGAGAGGAGGGTGATACGCAGTATTTT